Described below is a single TCR beta chain sequence and its context. Its antigen is unknown. The protocol was immunoSEQ multiplex PCR, while the TCRdb copy is restricted to in-frame clones and leaves out a portion. Here the sample spans just under 2,500 clones, roughly 84% being singletons. The data were obtained in a study of T cells in pancreatic ductal adenocarcinoma. Deletions cut 9 bases from V and 5 bases from J, with 8 bases between. This CDR3 has 11 residues. Germline CDR1 MDHEN, CDR2 SYDVKM. No neoadjuvant therapy was given to the selected pancreatic ductal adenocarcinoma patients before their surgery. Whole-study findings and limits: Enrichment of CD45RO+ effector over naive T cells in tumors may bias clonality. Tumor and blood clonality did not differ significantly, about 0.1 versus 0.07. Unique clonotypes were 7.5 to 10-fold more numerous in blood than in tumor. The resected pancreatic cancer cohort was biased toward the minority with early-stage disease.

The source is a human donor with pancreatic ductal adenocarcinoma. The sequenced sample was pancreatic tumor tissue. V gene TRBV28 combines with J gene TRBJ2-1; no clear D. The CDR3 sequence: CASLSNNEQFF. In DNA form, the CDR3 reads TGTGCCAGTCTTAGCAACAATGAGCAGTTCTTC.